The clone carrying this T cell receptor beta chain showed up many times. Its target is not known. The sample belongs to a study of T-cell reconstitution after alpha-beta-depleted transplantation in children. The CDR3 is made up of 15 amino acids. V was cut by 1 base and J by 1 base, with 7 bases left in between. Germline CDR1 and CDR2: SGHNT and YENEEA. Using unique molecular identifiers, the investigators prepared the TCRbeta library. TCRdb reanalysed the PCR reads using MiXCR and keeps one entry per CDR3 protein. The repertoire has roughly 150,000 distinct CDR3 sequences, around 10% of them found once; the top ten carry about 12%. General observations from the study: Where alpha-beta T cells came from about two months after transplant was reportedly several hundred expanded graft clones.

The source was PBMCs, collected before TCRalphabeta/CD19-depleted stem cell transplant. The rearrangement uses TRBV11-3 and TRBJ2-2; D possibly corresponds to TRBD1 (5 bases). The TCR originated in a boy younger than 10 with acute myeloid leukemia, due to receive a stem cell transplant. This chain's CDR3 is CASSLAGMNTGELFF. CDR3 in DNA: TGTGCCAGCAGCTTAGCAGGGATGAACACCGGGGAGCTGTTTTTT.